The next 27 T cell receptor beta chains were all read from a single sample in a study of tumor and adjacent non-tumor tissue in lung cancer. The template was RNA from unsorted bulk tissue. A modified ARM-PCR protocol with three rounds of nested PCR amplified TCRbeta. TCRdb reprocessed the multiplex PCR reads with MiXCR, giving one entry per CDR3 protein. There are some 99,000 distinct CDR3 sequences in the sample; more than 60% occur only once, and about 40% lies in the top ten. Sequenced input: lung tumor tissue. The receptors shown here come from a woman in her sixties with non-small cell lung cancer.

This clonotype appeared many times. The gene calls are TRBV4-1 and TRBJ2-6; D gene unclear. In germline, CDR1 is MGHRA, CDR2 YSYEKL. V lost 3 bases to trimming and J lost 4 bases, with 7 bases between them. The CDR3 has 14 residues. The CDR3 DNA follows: TGCGCCAGCAGCCAGCTGGTGGGGGCCAACGTCCTGACTTTC. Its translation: CASSQLVGANVLTF.

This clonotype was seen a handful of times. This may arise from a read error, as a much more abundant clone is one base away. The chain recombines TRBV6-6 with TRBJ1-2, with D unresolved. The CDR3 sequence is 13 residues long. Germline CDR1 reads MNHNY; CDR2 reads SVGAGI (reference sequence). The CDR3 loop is CASSKENNYGCTF. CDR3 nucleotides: TGTGCCAGCAGCAAGGAAAATAACTATGGCTGCACCTTC.

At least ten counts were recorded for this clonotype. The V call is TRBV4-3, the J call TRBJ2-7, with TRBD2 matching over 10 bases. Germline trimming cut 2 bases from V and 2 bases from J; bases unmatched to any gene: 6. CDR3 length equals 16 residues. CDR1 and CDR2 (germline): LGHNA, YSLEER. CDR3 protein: CASSQMPSGGTYEQYF. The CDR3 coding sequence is TGCGCCAGCAGCCAAATGCCTAGCGGGGGTACCTACGAGCAGTACTTC.

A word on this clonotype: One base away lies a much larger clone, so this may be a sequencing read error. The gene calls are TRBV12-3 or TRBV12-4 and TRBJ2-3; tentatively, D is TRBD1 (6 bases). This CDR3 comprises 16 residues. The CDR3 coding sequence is TGTGCCAGCACTCAGCAACCAAGCAGGGGTACAGATACGCATTATTTT. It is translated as CASTQQPSRGTDTHYF.

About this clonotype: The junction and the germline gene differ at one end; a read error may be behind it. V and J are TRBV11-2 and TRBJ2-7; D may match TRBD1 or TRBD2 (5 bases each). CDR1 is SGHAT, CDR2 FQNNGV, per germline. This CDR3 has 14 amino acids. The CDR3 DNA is TGTGCCAGCTTTTGGGACCGCGGAGGATACGAACAGTACTTC. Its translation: CASFWDRGGYEQYF.

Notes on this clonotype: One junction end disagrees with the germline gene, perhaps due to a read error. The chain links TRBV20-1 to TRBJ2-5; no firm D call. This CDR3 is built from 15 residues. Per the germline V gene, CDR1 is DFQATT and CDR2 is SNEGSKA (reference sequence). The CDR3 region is CSARDVWVVDETHYF. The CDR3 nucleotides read TGCAGTGCTAGAGATGTGTGGGTAGTGGATGAGACCCACTACTTC.

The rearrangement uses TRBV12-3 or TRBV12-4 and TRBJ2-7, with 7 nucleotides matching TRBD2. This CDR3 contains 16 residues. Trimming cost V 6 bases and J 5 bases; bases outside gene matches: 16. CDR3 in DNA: TGTGCCAGCAGCTCCTCATCTGGACTAGTGCGACACGAGCAGTACTTC. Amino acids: CASSSSSGLVRHEQYF.

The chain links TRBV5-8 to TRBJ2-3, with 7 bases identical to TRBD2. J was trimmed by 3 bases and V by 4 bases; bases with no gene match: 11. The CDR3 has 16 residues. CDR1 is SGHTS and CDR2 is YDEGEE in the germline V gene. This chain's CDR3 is CASSPGREGPTDTQYF. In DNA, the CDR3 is TGTGCCAGCAGCCCAGGGAGGGAGGGCCCAACAGATACGCAGTATTTT.

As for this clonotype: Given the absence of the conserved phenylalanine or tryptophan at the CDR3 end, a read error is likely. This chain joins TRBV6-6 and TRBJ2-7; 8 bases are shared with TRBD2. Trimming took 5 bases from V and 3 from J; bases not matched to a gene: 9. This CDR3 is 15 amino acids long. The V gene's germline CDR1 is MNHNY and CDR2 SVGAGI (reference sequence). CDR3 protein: CASSRLTGGDYEQYL. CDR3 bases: TGTGCCAGCAGTCGCCTGACGGGGGGGGACTACGAGCAGTACTTA.

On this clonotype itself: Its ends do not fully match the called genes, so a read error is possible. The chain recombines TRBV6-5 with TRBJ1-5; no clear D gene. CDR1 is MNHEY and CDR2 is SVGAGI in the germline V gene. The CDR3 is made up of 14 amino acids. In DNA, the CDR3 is TGTGCCAGCTCGGACGAAGGGTCTGGTCAGCTCCAGCATTTT. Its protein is CASSDEGSGQLQHF.

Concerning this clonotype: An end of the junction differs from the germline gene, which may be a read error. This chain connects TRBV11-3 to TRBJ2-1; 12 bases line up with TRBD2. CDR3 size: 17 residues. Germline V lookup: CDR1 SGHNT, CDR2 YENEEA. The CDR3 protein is CASSLESTSGGHNKQFF. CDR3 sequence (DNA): TGTGCCAGCAGCTTAGAATCGACTAGCGGGGGCCACAATAAGCAGTTCTTC.

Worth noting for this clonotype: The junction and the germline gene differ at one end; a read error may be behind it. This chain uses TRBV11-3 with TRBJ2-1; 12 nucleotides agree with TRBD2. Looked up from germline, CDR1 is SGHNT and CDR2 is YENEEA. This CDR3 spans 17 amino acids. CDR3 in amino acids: CVSSLDSTSGSHSEQFF. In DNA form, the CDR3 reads TGTGTCAGCAGCTTAGATTCGACTAGCGGGAGCCACAGTGAGCAGTTCTTC.

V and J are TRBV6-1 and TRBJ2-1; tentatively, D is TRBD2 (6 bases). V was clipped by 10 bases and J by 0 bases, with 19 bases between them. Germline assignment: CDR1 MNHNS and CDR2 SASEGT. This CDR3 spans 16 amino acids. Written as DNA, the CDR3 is TGTGCCACTGAAGACATTAGCGGCCGCTCCTACAATGAGCAGTTCTTC. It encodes CATEDISGRSYNEQFF.

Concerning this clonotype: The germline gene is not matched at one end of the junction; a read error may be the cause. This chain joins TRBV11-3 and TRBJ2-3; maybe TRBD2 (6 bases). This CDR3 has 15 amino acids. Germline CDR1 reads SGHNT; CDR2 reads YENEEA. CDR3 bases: TGTGCCAGAAGCCCCGCCGGGAAGGGAGGTCATACGCAATATTTT. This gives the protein CARSPAGKGGHTQYF.

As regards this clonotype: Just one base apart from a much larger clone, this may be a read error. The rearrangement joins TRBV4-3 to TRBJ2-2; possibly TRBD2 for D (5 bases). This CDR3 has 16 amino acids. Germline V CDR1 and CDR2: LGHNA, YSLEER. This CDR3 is CASSQEGPARAGKLFF. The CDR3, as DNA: TGCGCCAGCAGCCAAGAAGGTCCGGCGAGGGCCGGGAAGCTGTTTTTT.

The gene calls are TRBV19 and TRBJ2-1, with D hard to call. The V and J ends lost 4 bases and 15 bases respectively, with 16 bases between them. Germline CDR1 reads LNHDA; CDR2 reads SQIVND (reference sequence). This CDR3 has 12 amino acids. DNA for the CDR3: TGTGCCAGTAGTAAGGACCAGCCGCATCGGTTCTTC. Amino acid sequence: CASSKDQPHRFF.

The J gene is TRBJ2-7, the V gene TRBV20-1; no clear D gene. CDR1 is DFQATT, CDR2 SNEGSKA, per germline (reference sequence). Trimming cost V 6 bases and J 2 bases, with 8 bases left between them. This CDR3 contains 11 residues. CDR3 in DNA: TGCAGTGCGAGATGCGCCTACGAGCAGTACTTC. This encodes CSARCAYEQYF.

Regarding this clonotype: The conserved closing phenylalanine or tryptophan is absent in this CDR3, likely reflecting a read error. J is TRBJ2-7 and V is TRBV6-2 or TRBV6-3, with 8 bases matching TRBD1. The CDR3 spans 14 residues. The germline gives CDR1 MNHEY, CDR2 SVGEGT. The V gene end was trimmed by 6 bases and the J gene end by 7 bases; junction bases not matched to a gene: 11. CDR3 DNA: TGTGCCAGCAGCAGAGGACAGGGACCTTATGAGCAGTACATC. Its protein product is CASSRGQGPYEQYI.

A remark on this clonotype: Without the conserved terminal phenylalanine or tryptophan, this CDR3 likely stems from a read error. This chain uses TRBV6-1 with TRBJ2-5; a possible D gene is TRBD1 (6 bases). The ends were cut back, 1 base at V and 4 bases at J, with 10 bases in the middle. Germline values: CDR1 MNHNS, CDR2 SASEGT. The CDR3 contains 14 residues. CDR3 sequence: CASSEGDKGETQYL. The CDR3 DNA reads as TGTGCCAGCAGTGAAGGGGACAAGGGAGAGACCCAGTACCTC.

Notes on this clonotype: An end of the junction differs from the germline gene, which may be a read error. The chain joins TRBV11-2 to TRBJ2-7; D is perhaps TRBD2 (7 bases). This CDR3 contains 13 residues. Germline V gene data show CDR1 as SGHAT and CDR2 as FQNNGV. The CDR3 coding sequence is TGTGCCGGCAGCTTTACGGGGGGCAACGAGCAGTACTTC. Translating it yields CAGSFTGGNEQYF.

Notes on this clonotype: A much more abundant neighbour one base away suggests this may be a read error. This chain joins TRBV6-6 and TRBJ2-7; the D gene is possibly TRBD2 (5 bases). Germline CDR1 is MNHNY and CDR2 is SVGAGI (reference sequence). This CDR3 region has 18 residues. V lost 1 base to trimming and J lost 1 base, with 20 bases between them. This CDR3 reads CASSYWRTQVFESYEQYF. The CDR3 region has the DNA TGTGCCAGCAGTTACTGGAGGACTCAGGTTTTTGAATCCTACGAGCAGTACTTC.

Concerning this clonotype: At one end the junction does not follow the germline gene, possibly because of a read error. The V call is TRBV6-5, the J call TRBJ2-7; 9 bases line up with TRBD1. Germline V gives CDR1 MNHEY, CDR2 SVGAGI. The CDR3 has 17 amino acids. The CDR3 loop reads CASSPGQGLLISYETYF. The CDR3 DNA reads TGTGCCAGCAGTCCGGGACAGGGCCTTCTGATCTCCTACGAGACGTATTTC.

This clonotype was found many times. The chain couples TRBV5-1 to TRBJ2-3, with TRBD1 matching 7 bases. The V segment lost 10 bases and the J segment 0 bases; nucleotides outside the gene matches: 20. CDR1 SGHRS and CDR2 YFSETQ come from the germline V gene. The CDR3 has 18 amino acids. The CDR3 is CASQRDSGGRGSTDTQYF. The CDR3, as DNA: TGCGCCTCTCAACGGGACAGTGGGGGCCGCGGTAGCACAGATACGCAGTATTTT. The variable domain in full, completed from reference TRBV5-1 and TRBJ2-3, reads KAGVTQTPRYLIKTRGQQVTLSCSPISGHRSVSWYQQTPGQGLQFLFEYFSETQRNKGNFPGRFSGRQFSNSRSEMNVSTLELGDSALYLCASQRDSGGRGSTDTQYFGPGTRLTVL.

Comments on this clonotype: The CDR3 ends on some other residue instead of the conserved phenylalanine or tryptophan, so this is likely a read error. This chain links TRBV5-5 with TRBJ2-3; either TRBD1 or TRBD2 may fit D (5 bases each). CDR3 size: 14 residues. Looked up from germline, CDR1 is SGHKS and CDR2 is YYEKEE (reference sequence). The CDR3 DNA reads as TGTGCCAGCAACTTGGGACCACAGTGGGATACGCAGTATATT. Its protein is CASNLGPQWDTQYI.

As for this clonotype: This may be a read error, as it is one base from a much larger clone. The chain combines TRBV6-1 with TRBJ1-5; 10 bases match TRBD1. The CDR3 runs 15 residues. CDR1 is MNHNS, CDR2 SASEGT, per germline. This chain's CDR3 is CASNLRTGGHQPRHF. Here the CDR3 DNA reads TGTGCCAGCAATCTCAGGACAGGGGGACATCAGCCCCGGCATTTT.

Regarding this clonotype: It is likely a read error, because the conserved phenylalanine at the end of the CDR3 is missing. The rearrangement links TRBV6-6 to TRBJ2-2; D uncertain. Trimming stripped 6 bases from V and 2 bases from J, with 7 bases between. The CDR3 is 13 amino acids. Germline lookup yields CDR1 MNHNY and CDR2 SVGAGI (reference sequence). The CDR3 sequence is CASRTTNTGELFY. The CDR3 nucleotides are TGTGCCAGCAGGACCACAAACACCGGGGAGCTGTTTTAT.

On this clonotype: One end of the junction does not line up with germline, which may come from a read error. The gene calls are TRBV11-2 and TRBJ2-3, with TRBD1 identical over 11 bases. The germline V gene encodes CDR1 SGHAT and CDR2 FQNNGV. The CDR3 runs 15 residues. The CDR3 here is CPSSLGTGGTDTHYF. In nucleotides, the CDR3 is TGTCCCAGTAGCCTAGGGACAGGGGGAACGGATACTCATTATTTT.